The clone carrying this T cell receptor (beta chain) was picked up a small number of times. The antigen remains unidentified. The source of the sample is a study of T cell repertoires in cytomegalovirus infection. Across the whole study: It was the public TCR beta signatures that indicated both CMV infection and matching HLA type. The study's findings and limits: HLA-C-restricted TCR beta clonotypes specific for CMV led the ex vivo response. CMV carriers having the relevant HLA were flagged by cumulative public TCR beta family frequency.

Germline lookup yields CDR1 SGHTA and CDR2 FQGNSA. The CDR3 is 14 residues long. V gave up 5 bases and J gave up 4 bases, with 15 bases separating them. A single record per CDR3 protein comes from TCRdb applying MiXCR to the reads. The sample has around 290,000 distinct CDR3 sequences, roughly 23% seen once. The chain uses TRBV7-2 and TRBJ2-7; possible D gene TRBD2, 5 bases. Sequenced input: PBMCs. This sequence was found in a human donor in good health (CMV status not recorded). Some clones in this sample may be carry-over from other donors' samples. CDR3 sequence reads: CASSPPAGLYEQYF. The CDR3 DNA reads TGTGCCAGCAGCCCCCCCGCGGGCCTGTACGAGCAGTACTTC. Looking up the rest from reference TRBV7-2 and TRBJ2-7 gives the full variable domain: GAGVSQSPSNKVTEKGKDVELRCDPISGHTALYWYRQSLGQGLEFLIYFQGNSAPDKSGLPSDRFSAERTGGSVSTLTIQRTQQEDSAVYLCASSPPAGLYEQYFGPGTRLTVT.